Below are 15 T cell receptor delta chains sequenced from a single sample in a study of γδ T cells in repeated Plasmodium falciparum infection. Flow sorting of PBMC yielded separate Vgamma9/Vdelta2+ and Vdelta2-negative gammadelta T cell populations for bulk repertoire analysis. TCRdb re-analyzed the multiplex PCR reads via CATT. The table includes 55,000 to 70,000 delta-chain clones, approximately 1.7% detected once. Sequenced sample: gamma-delta T cells from blood. Source of these receptors: a pool of human donors (malaria-infected and uninfected, not separated).

This clone has just a few counts. The amino acid sequence in TCRdb belongs to a much larger clone and departs from this DNA's translation at residue 5, likely a sequencing read error; the sequence shown is translated from the DNA. V usage is TRDV1 and J usage is TRDJ1, with no clear D. Since TCRdb gives no J gene, matching the DNA to germline was used here to assign it. The CDR3 runs 18 residues. Trimming removed 4 bases from V and 0 bases from J, with 21 bases in between. CDR1 is TSWWSYY and CDR2 is QGS in the germline V gene. This CDR3 reads CALGGVYPRESYTDKLIF. CDR3 coding DNA: TGTGCTCTTGGGGGAGTGTACCCGCGGGAATCGTACACCGATAAACTCATCTTT.

As to this clone: TCRdb attributes to this sequence the protein of a much larger clone, which differs from the DNA translation at residue 12; a read error is likely, and the protein displayed is translated from the DNA. The J gene is TRDJ1, the V gene TRDV1, with a tentative D call TRDD2 (6 bases). TCRdb offers no J gene call, so here the DNA was matched to germline to obtain one. Germline CDR1 is TSWWSYY and CDR2 is QGS. This CDR3 is built from 21 residues. V shed 0 bases and J shed 0 bases, with 26 bases lying between them. The CDR3 DNA is TGTGCTCTTGGGGAACTAGAGGAAGTGCCCATGTCCTACTGGTACACCGATAAACTCATCTTT. Translated, it gives CALGELEEVPMSYWYTDKLIF.

Regarding this clone: For this DNA, TCRdb reports the protein of a much larger clone, which diverges at residue 14, most likely from a read error; the protein presented here is translated directly from the DNA. The chain links TRDV1 to TRDJ1; the D gene is possibly TRDD2 (6 bases). TCRdb records no J gene; here it was assigned by comparing the DNA to germline. This CDR3 spans 23 amino acids. Germline V gene sequence: CDR1 TSWWSYY, CDR2 QGS. V lost 5 bases, J lost 0 bases, and 37 bases lay in between. The CDR3 region has the DNA TGTGCTCTTGGGTCCTGTGCTCCTACTCCTTGGGATTGGGAGCCACCCTACACCGATAAACTCATCTTT. Protein: CALGSCAPTPWDWEPPYTDKLIF.

This clone was found a few times. A far larger clone is a single base away, which makes a read error likely. Distinct nucleotide sequences in the sample also encode this CDR3. The chain employs TRDV1 and TRDJ1; D is possibly TRDD3 (6 bases). TCRdb gives no J gene; it was assigned here by matching the DNA to germline. V lost 3 bases to trimming and J lost 2 bases, with 19 bases between them. Germline V gives CDR1 TSWWSYY, CDR2 QGS. This CDR3 is 17 amino acids long. The CDR3 nucleotides read TGTGCTCTTGGGGAGCCCCTAAATGGATGGGGGACCGATAAACTCATCTTT. Protein product: CALGEPLNGWGTDKLIF.

Regarding this clone: TCRdb lists the protein of a much larger clone for this DNA, which differs at residue 5, so this is likely a read error; the protein given here is translated from the DNA itself. The rearrangement uses TRDV2 and TRDJ1; D may be TRDD3 (5 bases). The J gene was missing in TCRdb and was found by matching the end of the DNA to germline. Trimming cost V 3 bases and J 4 bases, with 8 bases left between them. CDR3 size: 12 residues. Germline values: CDR1 GEAIGNYY, CDR2 EKD. The CDR3 region has the DNA TGTGCCTGTGACGCCGGGGGCGATAAACTCATCTTT. Translation: CACDAGGDKLIF.

With regard to this clone: Translating this DNA gives a protein that differs at residue 4 from the TCRdb one, which belongs to a much larger clone; a read error is likely, and the protein shown is this translation. The CDR3 sequence is CACGRMGGSPGTDKLIF. In DNA, the CDR3 is TGTGCCTGCGGCCGGATGGGGGGATCTCCGGGCACCGATAAACTCATCTTT. This chain joins TRDV2 and TRDJ1; 7 bases are shared with TRDD3. No J segment appears in TCRdb, so it was assigned here by matching the sequence to germline. The CDR3 runs to 17 residues. V trimming: 7 bases; J trimming: 1 base; junction bases outside the gene matches: 17. Germline V gene lookup returns CDR1 GEAIGNYY and CDR2 EKD.

In its sample, this clone was seen a few times. This DNA's translation and the protein TCRdb lists, from a much larger clone, do not match at residue 9, likely due to a read error; the protein shown is translated from the DNA. This chain joins TRDV1 and TRDJ1; 13 bases are shared with TRDD3. TCRdb carries no J gene annotation; the J gene was assigned here by matching the DNA with germline. The CDR3 is made up of 21 amino acids. Germline trimming cut 9 bases from V and 5 bases from J; bases unmatched to any gene: 27. In germline, CDR1 is TSWWSYY, CDR2 QGS. The CDR3 coding sequence is TGTGCTCTGCGGGTCCTTCCTACGACAATAACTGGGGGATACGCAACTGATAAACTCATCTTT. Protein sequence: CALRVLPTTITGGYATDKLIF.

This clone was counted a few times. The protein given by TCRdb reflects a much larger clone and differs at residue 15 from this DNA's translation, likely from a read error; the protein shown is the DNA's translation. This rearrangement joins TRDV1 to TRDJ1, with TRDD3 identical over 11 bases. Here the J gene came from matching the DNA to germline, since TCRdb omits it. Unmatched junction bases numbered 21, after V lost 0 bases and J lost 0 bases. Germline loops: CDR1 TSWWSYY, CDR2 QGS. The CDR3 length is 23 residues. The CDR3 region is CALGELGPSYDWGIKGNTDKLIF. The DNA of the CDR3 is TGTGCTCTTGGGGAACTGGGGCCTTCCTACGACTGGGGGATAAAAGGGAACACCGATAAACTCATCTTT.

Points on this clone: The protein in TCRdb stems from a much larger clone and differs at residue 17 from this DNA's translation, likely a read error; here the protein is translated from the DNA. J is TRDJ1 and V is TRDV1, with TRDD3 matching 8 bases. Germline V gives CDR1 TSWWSYY, CDR2 QGS. The CDR3 has 19 amino acids. The CDR3 region has the DNA TGTGCTCTTGGGGACGCCTACGAATACTGGGGGCCGCTCACCGATAAACCCATCTTT. This translates into CALGDAYEYWGPLTDKPIF.

Details on this clone: A much more abundant neighbour one base away suggests this may be a read error. The genes are TRDV1 and TRDJ1; 11 bases match TRDD3. Germline V gene lookup returns CDR1 TSWWSYY and CDR2 QGS. The CDR3 has 22 residues. The junction had 25 bases not matched to a gene; V was cut back by 4 bases and J by 3 bases. The CDR3 nucleotides are TGTGCTCTTGGGGGATCCAGGCCGTACTGGGGGATAAAGTGGGCGTACTCCGATAAACTCATCTTT. This encodes CALGGSRPYWGIKWAYSDKLIF.

This clone was observed many times. The mismatch at residue 12 between this DNA's translation and the TCRdb protein of a much larger clone likely reflects a read error; the protein shown is translated from the DNA. Within the sample, other DNA sequences also encode this same CDR3. The CDR3 reads CALGESLYWGISKTYDKLIF. The CDR3, as DNA: TGTGCTCTTGGGGAATCATTGTATTGGGGGATCTCCAAGACTTACGATAAACTCATCTTT. The chain employs TRDV1 and TRDJ1; TRDD3 matches 8 bases. The germline CDR1 and CDR2 sequences are TSWWSYY and QGS. Losses at the gene ends were 2 bases for V and 4 bases for J; bases not matched to a gene: 21. The CDR3 is made up of 20 amino acids.

V is TRDV2 and J is TRDJ1, with TRDD3 identical over 10 bases. TCRdb supplies no J gene; here it was assigned by aligning the nucleotide sequence to germline. Germline V lookup: CDR1 GEAIGNYY, CDR2 EKD. The CDR3 contains 20 residues. V trimming: 1 base; J trimming: 0 bases; junction bases outside the gene matches: 16. The CDR3 region is CACDTTNCSLGDRYTDKLIF. The CDR3 nucleotides read TGTGCCTGTGACACTACGAATTGCTCACTGGGGGATCGGTACACCGATAAACTCATCTTT.

Notes on this clone: Only one base separates this from a far larger clonotype, so it likely reflects a read error. The same CDR3 is also encoded by other DNA sequences in this sample. The V and J genes are TRDV1 and TRDJ3; the D gene is possibly TRDD3 (8 bases). In germline, CDR1 is TSWWSYY, CDR2 QGS. With 6 bases removed from V and 0 bases from J, the gap between germline ends came to 36 bases. This CDR3 has 25 amino acids. The CDR3 nucleotides read TGTGCTCTTGGAGATCCAATTTTCCTACAGGGGGATAACCGTGCGGACTCCTGGGACACCCGACAGATGTTTTTC. It encodes CALGDPIFLQGDNRADSWDTRQMFF.

This clone was found a few times. For this DNA, TCRdb reports the protein of a much larger clone, which diverges at residue 13, most likely from a read error; the protein presented here is translated directly from the DNA. V is TRDV1 and J is TRDJ1; maybe TRDD3 (6 bases). CDR1 and CDR2 (germline): TSWWSYY, QGS. This CDR3 comprises 23 residues. The V gene lost 4 bases and the J gene lost 3 bases, with 39 bases spanning the gap. The DNA of the CDR3 is TGTGCTCTTGGGGTCATCCATTTTGTTCCTTACTGGGAGATAAGGGGGTACGCCGATAAACTCATCTTT. Its protein is CALGVIHFVPYWEIRGYADKLIF.

This clone was detected only a few times. The translation of this DNA and the TCRdb protein of a much larger clone differ at residue 3, probably owing to a read error; the protein shown here is translated from the DNA. This sequence joins TRDV1 and TRDJ1; TRDD3 matches at 12 bases. The CDR3 runs 28 residues. Germline values: CDR1 TSWWSYY, CDR2 QGS. CDR3 nucleotides: TGTGCTCGTGGGAACCAACGGACATTACGGGGGCTTACCTATTACTGGGGGATACAAAGAGAGTATACGCATAAACTCATCTTT. It encodes CARGNQRTLRGLTYYWGIQREYTHKLIF.